This T cell receptor (beta chain) derives from a study of tumor and adjacent non-tumor tissue in lung cancer. Looking at the study overall: Stage I to III disease affected approximately 11 men and about five women aged roughly 30 to 80.

Trimming removed 6 bases at V and 5 bases at J, with 7 bases between. Germline CDR1 SGHTA, CDR2 FQGNSA. The CDR3 runs 11 residues. The library came from three nested PCR rounds adapted from ARM-PCR protocols. In TCRdb, the multiplex PCR reads were re-called with MiXCR into one record per CDR3 protein. The table lists tens of thousands of distinct CDR3 sequences, approximately 63% of them singletons, with around 21% in the top ten. This sample's RNA came from whole unsorted tissue. Donors were chemotherapy-naive, newly diagnosed lung cancer surgical patients in China, August–late 2014. This clonotype has a handful of counts.

The sample consisted of lung tumor tissue. This receptor was identified in a man in his fifties with non-small cell lung cancer. The chain has TRBV7-2 and TRBJ1-2; D not certain. CDR3: CASSRSYGYTF. The CDR3 DNA follows: TGTGCCAGCAGTCGCTCTTATGGCTACACCTTC.